The clone carrying this T cell receptor beta chain was counted only a few times. Antigen specificity is unknown. TCR beta CDR3 regions were amplified from RNA. The primer set for the first-round RT-PCR of the TCR CDR3 was HTBI. TCRdb redid the calling of the multiplex PCR reads with MiXCR, one entry per CDR3 protein. There are around 440,000 distinct CDR3 sequences in the sample; 15% to 19% occur only once, and around 7% lies in the top ten. These data come from a study of T cells in Graves' hyperthyroidism and ophthalmopathy. On the study more broadly: Upon initial diagnosis and before any treatment, peripheral blood was collected.

The CDR3 totals 14 residues. The germline gives CDR1 SGHVS, CDR2 FNYEAQ. The germline V and J ends were trimmed by 4 bases and 2 bases, with 12 bases remaining between them. Study conclusions and caveats: Ophthalmopathy was predicted by the model a median of about 6.7 months ahead of onset.

The sample comprised blood. This receptor was obtained from a woman between 18 and 30 years old with Graves' hyperthyroidism. This sequence joins TRBV7-6 and TRBJ2-7, with D perhaps TRBD1 (6 bases). CDR3 amino acids: CASSWTESPYEQYF. In DNA, the CDR3 is TGTGCCAGCAGCTGGACAGAGTCCCCCTACGAGCAGTACTTC.